Sequencing of this T cell receptor (beta chain) was carried out in a study of blood T cells in healthy people across ages. Points from the study as a whole: It was found that TCR beta diversity correlated strongly with the percentage of naive T cells. Age advanced and TCR beta diversity per million T cells fell, roughly linearly.

With regard to this clonotype: Its antigen is still unknown.

The study recruited healthy Caucasian donors from Russia who were aged roughly 6 to 100. Each sample provided at least 5 micrograms of extracted total RNA. A second PCR of about 6 to 12 cycles used a sample-barcoded 5' primer and a J-beta primer mix. A single record per CDR3 protein comes from TCRdb applying MiXCR to the 5' RACE reads. The table lists about a million distinct CDR3 sequences, approximately 38% of them singletons. Germline-derived CDR1 and CDR2 are LNHNV and YYDKDF (reference sequence). The V gene end was trimmed by 0 bases and the J gene end by 5 bases; junction bases not matched to a gene: 3. The CDR3 spans 15 residues.

Sequencing used blood. This receptor was obtained from a man aged 18 to 35 in good health. The chain combines TRBV15 with TRBJ1-5, with TRBD1 matching over 8 bases. As DNA, the CDR3 is TGTGCCACCAGCAGAGAACGACAGGGGTATCAGCCCCAGCATTTT. Translated: CATSRERQGYQPQHF.